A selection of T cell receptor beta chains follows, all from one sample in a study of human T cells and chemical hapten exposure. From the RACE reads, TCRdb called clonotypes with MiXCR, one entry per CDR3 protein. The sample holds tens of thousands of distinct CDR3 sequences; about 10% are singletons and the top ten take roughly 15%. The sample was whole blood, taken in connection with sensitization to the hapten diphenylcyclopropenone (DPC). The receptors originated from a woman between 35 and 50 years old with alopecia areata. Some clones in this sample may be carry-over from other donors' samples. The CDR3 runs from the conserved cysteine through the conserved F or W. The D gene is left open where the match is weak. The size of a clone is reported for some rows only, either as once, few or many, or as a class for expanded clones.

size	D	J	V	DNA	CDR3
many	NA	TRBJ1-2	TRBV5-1	TGCGCCAGCAGGCCGGAAGGGACTCCTAACTATGGCTACACCTTC	CASRPEGTPNYGYTF
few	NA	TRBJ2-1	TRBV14	TGTGCCAGCAGCCAAGTTGGGGGAGTACATAATGAGCAGTTCTTC	CASSQVGGVHNEQFF
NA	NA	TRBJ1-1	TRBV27	TGTGCCAGCAGTTTAAGATCGGAGACTGAAGCTTTCTTT	CASSLRSETEAFF
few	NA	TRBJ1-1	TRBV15	TGTGCCACCAGCAGAGATTTAACAGGGACCACTGAAGCTTTCTTT	CATSRDLTGTTEAFF
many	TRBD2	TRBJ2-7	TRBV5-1	TGCGCCAGCAGCTTTAGCGGGGGGGCCTACGAGCAGTACTTC	CASSFSGGAYEQYF
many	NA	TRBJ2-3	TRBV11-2	TGTGCCAGCAGCTTGGAGCGGCGAAGCACAGATACGCAGTATTTT	CASSLERRSTDTQYF
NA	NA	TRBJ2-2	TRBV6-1	TGTGCCATAGCTCGGGGGATGAACACCGGGGAGCTGTTTTTT	CAIARGMNTGELFF
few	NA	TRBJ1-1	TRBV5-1	TGCGCCAGCAGCTTGGCCGGGGTGTCCCGAGCTTTCTTT	CASSLAGVSRAFF
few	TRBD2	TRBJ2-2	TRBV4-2	TGTGCCAGCAGCGAAGGGCCGGTAGCGGGGGGTACCGGGGAGCTGTTTTTT	CASSEGPVAGGTGELFF
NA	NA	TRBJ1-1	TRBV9	TGTGCCAGCAGCGTAGGAGGCGCTGGGGCTGAAGCTTTCTTT	CASSVGGAGAEAFF
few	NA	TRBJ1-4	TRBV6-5	TGTGCCAGCAGTCCCTCATTGGTATCAAATGAAAAACTGTTTTTT	CASSPSLVSNEKLFF
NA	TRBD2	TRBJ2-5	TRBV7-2	TGTGCCAGCAGCTCCCGGACTAGCGGGGGTCCGGGGACCCAGTACTTC	CASSSRTSGGPGTQYF
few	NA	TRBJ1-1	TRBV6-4	TGTGCCAGCAGTGACTCGACCGTCACTGAAGCTTTCTTT	CASSDSTVTEAFF
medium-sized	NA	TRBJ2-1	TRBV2	TGTGCCAGCGGCGGGACTGGGGGGTACAATGAGCAGTTCTTC	CASGGTGGYNEQFF
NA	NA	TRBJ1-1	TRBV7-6	TGTGCCAGCAGCCCCTTAAAGATGAACACTGAAGCTTTCTTT	CASSPLKMNTEAFF
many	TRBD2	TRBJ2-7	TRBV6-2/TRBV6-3	TGTGCCAGCAGCCATAATCGACTAGCGGGGGGCTACGAGCAGTACTTC	CASSHNRLAGGYEQYF
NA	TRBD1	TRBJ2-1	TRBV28	TGTGCCAGCAGTAAAGGGACAGGTTGGGACAATGAGCAGTTCTTC	CASSKGTGWDNEQFF
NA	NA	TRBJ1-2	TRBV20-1	TGCAGTGCTAGACAGGGGCTTGGCTACACCTTC	CSARQGLGYTF
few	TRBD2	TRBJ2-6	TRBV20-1	TGCAGTGCTTCGGGACTAGCGGGCCTTAGCTCTGGGGCCAACGTCCTGACTTTC	CSASGLAGLSSGANVLTF
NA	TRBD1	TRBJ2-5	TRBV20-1	TGCAGTGCGGGACAGGGGAAGGGAGAGACCCAGTACTTC	CSAGQGKGETQYF
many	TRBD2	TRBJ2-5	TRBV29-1	TGCAGCGTTGTCGGAGCGGGGGCTGGGGAGACCCAGTACTTC	CSVVGAGAGETQYF
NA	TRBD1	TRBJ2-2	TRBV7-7	TGTGCCAGCAGCCGGGACAGGGTGGGGACCGGGGAGCTGTTTTTT	CASSRDRVGTGELFF
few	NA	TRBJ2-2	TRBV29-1	TGCAGCGCTCCTGTCTCCGGGGCCACCGGGGAGCTGTTTTTT	CSAPVSGATGELFF
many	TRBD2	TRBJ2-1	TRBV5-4	TGTGCCAGCAGCCTTACTAGCGGGGAATACTACAATGAGCAGTTCTTC	CASSLTSGEYYNEQFF
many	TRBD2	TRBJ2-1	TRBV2	TGTGCCAGCAGACCGACTAGCGGGGCTGGTGAGCAGTTCTTC	CASRPTSGAGEQFF
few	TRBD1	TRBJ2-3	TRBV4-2	TGTGCCAGCAGGGGGTCCAGGGGGCACACAGATACGCAGTATTTT	CASRGSRGHTDTQYF
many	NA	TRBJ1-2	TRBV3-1	TGTGCCAGCAGCCAAGATTTACGGGGCTATGGCTACACCTTC	CASSQDLRGYGYTF
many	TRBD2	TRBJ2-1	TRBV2	TGTGCCAGCAGTGACAGCGCGGGGGGATTCAATGAGCAGTTCTTC	CASSDSAGGFNEQFF
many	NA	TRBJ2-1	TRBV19	TGTGCCAGTAGTAATAGCGGCTACAATGAGCAGTTCTTC	CASSNSGYNEQFF
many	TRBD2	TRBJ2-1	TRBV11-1	TGTGCCAGCTCAGCGGGGGGGGCTTTGGGCAATGAGCAGTTCTTC	CASSAGGALGNEQFF
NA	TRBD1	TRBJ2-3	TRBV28	TGTGCCAGCAGTCCTCGGACAGGGGAGGGAGATACGCAGTATTTT	CASSPRTGEGDTQYF
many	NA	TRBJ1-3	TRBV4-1	TGCGCCAGCAGCCAAGATATCGTCCTGGTAACGGCCTCTGGAAACACCATATATTTT	CASSQDIVLVTASGNTIYF
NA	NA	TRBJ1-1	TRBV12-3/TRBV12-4	TGTGCCAGCAGTTTATCCCCCTGGGGGACTGAAGCTTTCTTT	CASSLSPWGTEAFF
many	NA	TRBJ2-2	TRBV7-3	TGTGCCAGCAGCTTAGAGGTTGTCAGCAGGGCGGGCACCGGGGAGCTGTTTTTT	CASSLEVVSRAGTGELFF
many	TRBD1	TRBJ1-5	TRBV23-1	TGCGCCAGCAGTCAATCTTACAGGGGAGGCAATCAGCCCCAGCATTTT	CASSQSYRGGNQPQHF
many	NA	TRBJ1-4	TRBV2	TGTGCCAGCAGACACGGCCCCCGGATTGAAAAACTGTTTTTT	CASRHGPRIEKLFF